This T cell receptor (beta chain) appears in the sequencing data of a study of T cells in Graves' hyperthyroidism and ophthalmopathy. This clonotype was observed a few times. Its target is unknown. Over 18 months, lack of ophthalmopathy progression marked Graves' hyperthyroidism as stable. Patients showing uncontrolled infection, other autoimmune disease, pregnancy or lactation were ineligible. Amplified regions were TCR beta CDR3 sequences from RNA transcripts. A set of HTBI primers served as the primers for a first-round RT-PCR of the TCR CDR3. TCRdb re-derived calls from the multiplex PCR reads in MiXCR, one entry per CDR3 protein. The sample carries around 720,000 distinct CDR3 sequences, 30% to 40% recorded once. Whole-study results and caveats: Ophthalmopathy was predicted by the model a median of roughly 6.6 months ahead of onset.

Germline V gene lookup returns CDR1 DFQATT and CDR2 SNEGSKA (reference sequence). V gave up 0 bases and J gave up 7 bases, with 16 bases separating them. The CDR3 length is 14 residues. Material: blood. The TCR was taken from a woman between 40 and 50 years old with Graves' hyperthyroidism. The V and J genes are TRBV20-1 and TRBJ2-7; D uncertain. DNA of the CDR3: TGCAGTGCTAGAGATACCGGTGGAGAGCTGGAGCAGTACTTC. It is translated as CSARDTGGELEQYF.